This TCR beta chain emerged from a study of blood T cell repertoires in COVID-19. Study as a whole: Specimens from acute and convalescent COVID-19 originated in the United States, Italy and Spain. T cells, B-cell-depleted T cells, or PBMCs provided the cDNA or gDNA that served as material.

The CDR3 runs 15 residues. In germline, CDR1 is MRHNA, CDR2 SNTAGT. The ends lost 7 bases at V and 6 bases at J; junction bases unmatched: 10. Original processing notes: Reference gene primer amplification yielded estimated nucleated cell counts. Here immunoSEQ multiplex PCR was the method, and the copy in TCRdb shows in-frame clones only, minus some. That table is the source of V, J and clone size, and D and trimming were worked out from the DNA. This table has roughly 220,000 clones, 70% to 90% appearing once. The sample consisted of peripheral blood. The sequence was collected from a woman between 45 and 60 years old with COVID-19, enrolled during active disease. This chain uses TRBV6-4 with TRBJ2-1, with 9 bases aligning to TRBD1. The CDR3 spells CASKQDRGLSNEQFF. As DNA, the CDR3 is TGTGCCAGCAAGCAGGACAGGGGTCTTTCCAATGAGCAGTTCTTC.